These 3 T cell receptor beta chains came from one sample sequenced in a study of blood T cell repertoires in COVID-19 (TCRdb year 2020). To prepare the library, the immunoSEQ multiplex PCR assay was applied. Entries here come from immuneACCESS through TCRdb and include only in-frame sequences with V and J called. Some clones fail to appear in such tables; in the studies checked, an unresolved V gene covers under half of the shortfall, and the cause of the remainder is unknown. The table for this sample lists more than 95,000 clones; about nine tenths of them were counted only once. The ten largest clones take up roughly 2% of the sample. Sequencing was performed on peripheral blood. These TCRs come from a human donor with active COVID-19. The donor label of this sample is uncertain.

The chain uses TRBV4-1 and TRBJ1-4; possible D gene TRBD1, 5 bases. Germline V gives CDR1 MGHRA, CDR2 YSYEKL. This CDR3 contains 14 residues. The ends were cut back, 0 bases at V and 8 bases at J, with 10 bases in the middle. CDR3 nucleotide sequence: TGCGCCAGCAGCCAAGAACAGGTACGGGAAAAACTGTTTTTT. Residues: CASSQEQVREKLFF.

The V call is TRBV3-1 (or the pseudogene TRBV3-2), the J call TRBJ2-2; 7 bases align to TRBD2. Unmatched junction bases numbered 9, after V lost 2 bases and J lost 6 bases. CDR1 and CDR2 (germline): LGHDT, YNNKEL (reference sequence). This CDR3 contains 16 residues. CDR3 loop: CASSQFSGGGSGELFF. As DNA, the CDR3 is TGTGCCAGCAGCCAATTTTCCGGGGGAGGGTCCGGGGAGCTGTTTTTT.

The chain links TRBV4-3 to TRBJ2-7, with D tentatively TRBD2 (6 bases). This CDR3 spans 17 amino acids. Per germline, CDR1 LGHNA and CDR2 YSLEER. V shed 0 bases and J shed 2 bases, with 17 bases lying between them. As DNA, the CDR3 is TGCGCCAGCAGCCAAGAATCCGTAGGGACTGGAGCCTACGAGCAGTACTTC. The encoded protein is CASSQESVGTGAYEQYF.